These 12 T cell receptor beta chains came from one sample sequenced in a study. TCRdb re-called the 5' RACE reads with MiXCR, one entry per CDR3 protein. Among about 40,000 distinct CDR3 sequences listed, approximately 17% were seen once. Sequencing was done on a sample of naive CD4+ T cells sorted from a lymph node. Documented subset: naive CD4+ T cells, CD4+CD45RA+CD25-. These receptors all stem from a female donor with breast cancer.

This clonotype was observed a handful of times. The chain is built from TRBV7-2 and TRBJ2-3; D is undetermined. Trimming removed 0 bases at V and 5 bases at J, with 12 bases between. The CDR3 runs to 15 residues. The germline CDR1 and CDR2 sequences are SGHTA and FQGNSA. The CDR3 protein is CASSLAATRGDTQYF. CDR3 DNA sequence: TGTGCCAGCAGCTTAGCGGCAACCCGTGGAGATACGCAGTATTTT.

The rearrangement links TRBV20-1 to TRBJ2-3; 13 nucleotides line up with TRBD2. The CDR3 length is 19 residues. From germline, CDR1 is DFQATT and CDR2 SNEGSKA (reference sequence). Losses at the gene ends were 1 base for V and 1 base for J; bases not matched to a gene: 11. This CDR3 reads CSARGGTSGVLGGTDTQYF. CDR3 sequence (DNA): TGCAGTGCTAGAGGCGGGACTAGCGGGGTTCTGGGAGGCACAGATACGCAGTATTTT.

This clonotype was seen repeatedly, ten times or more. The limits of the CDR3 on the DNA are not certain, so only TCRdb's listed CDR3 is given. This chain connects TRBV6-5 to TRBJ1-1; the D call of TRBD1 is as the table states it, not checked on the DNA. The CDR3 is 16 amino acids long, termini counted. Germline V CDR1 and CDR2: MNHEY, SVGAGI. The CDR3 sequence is CASSTSEGRGNTEAFF.

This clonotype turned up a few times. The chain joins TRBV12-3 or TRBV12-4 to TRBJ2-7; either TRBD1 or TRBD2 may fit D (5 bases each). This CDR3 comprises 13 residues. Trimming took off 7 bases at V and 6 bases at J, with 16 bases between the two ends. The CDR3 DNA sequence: TGTGCCAGCAATGTCCAGGGAGACCGCGAGCAGTACTTC. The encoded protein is CASNVQGDREQYF.

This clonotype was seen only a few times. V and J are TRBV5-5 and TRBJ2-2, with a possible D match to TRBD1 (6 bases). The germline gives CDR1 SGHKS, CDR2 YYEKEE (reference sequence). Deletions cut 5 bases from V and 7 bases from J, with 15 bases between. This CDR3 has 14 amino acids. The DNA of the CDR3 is TGTGCCAGCAGAAGGACAGCTACAGACGGGGAGCTGTTTTTT. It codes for CASRRTATDGELFF.

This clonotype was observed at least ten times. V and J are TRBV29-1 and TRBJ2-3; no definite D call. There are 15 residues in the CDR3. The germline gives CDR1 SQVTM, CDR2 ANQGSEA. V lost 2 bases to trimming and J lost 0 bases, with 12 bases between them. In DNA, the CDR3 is TGCAGCGTTGAACATGAGGCGTTTAGCACAGATACGCAGTATTTT. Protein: CSVEHEAFSTDTQYF.

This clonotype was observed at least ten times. The CDR3 here is CASSWDSDTEAFF. CDR3 nucleotides: TGCGCCAGCAGCTGGGACAGCGACACTGAAGCTTTCTTT. The chain recombines TRBV5-1 with TRBJ1-1; 7 nucleotides align to TRBD1. Germline values: CDR1 SGHRS, CDR2 YFSETQ. The trim removed 3 bases at V and 3 bases at J, leaving 2 bases unmatched. This CDR3 comprises 13 residues.

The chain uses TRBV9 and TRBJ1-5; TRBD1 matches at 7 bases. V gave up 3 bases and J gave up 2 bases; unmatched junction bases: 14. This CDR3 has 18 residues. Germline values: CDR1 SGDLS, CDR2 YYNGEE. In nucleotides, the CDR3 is TGTGCCAGCAGCGCCCCCCTGCAGGGGGGGCTTGGCAATCAGCCCCAGCATTTT. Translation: CASSAPLQGGLGNQPQHF.

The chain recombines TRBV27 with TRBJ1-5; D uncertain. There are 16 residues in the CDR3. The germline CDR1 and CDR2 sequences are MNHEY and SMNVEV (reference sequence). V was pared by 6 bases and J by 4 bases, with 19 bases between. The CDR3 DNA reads TGTGCCAGCAGCACCCACCCCGGGGTGCCAAATCAGCCCCAGCATTTT. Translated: CASSTHPGVPNQPQHF.

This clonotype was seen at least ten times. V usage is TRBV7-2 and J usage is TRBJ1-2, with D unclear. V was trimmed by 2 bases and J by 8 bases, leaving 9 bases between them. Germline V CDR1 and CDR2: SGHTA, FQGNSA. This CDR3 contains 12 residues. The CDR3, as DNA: TGTGCCAGCAGCTTATATGGCACCGGCTACACCTTC. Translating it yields CASSLYGTGYTF.

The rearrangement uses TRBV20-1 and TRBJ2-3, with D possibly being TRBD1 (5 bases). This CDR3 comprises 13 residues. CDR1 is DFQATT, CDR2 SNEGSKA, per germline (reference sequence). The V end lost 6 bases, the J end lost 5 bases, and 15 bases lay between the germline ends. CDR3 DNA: TGCAGTGCGCCCGAAGGGGCAATAGATACGCAGTATTTT. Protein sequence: CSAPEGAIDTQYF.

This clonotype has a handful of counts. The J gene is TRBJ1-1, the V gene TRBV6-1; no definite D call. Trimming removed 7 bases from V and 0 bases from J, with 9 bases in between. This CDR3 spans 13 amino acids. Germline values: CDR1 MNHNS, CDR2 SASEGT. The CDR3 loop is CASIAGLNTEAFF. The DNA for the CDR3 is TGTGCCAGCATAGCGGGCCTGAACACTGAAGCTTTCTTT.